Listed below are T cell receptor beta chains from one sample, sequenced in a study of cytomegalovirus exposure and HLA in healthy donors. Clones were read by immunoSEQ multiplex PCR, and TCRdb kept only the in-frame ones, dropping some. This table holds around 110,000 clones, over 50% found once. The sample comprised PBMCs. These receptors came from a woman between 35 and 50 years old in good health and CMV-seropositive. Each CDR3 is given with its conserved first and last residue. Fields, in order: D gene, clone size, J gene, V gene, CDR3 protein, CDR3 DNA. D genes are given only for firm matches. Size is stated for part of the rows, as once, few or many counts, or as a class when the clone is expanded.

d_call: TRBD1; clone_size: -; j_call: TRBJ2-7; v_call: TRBV27; cdr3_aa: CASSLRQGGYEQYF; cdr3_nt: TGTGCCAGCAGTTTGAGACAGGGGGGCTACGAGCAGTACTTC
d_call: -; clone_size: once; j_call: TRBJ2-7; v_call: TRBV2; cdr3_aa: CASSAGYEQYF; cdr3_nt: TGTGCCAGCAGTGCCGGTTACGAGCAGTACTTC
d_call: -; clone_size: -; j_call: TRBJ1-4; v_call: TRBV21-1; cdr3_aa: CASSRRVSNEKLFF; cdr3_nt: TGTGCCAGCAGCCGTCGGGTTTCAAATGAAAAACTGTTTTTT
d_call: TRBD1; clone_size: -; j_call: TRBJ1-2; v_call: TRBV5-6; cdr3_aa: CASSSPDRAYGYTF; cdr3_nt: TGTGCCAGCAGCTCACCGGACAGGGCCTATGGCTACACCTTC
d_call: -; clone_size: -; j_call: TRBJ2-3; v_call: TRBV27; cdr3_aa: CASSSAGSSTDTQYF; cdr3_nt: TGTGCCAGCAGTTCGGCGGGGTCTAGCACAGATACGCAGTATTTT
d_call: TRBD1; clone_size: -; j_call: TRBJ2-1; v_call: TRBV5-1; cdr3_aa: CASSLVGQGVSSYNEQFF; cdr3_nt: TGCGCCAGCAGCTTGGTAGGACAGGGGGTGAGCTCCTACAATGAGCAGTTCTTC
d_call: TRBD1; clone_size: -; j_call: TRBJ1-4; v_call: TRBV9; cdr3_aa: CASSVGDSGEKLFF; cdr3_nt: TGTGCCAGCAGCGTAGGGGACAGTGGCGAAAAACTGTTTTTT
d_call: TRBD2; clone_size: -; j_call: TRBJ2-3; v_call: TRBV7-2; cdr3_aa: CASSLTGTSGGHSTDTQYF; cdr3_nt: TGTGCCAGCAGCTTAACCGGGACTAGCGGGGGACACAGCACAGATACGCAGTATTTT
d_call: TRBD1; clone_size: -; j_call: TRBJ2-7; v_call: TRBV7-9; cdr3_aa: CSSSLQGNEQYF; cdr3_nt: TGTTCCAGCAGCTTACAGGGGAACGAGCAGTACTTC
d_call: -; clone_size: -; j_call: TRBJ2-7; v_call: TRBV7-6; cdr3_aa: CASSLGGGRGYEQYF; cdr3_nt: TGTGCCAGCAGCTTAGGAGGGGGTCGCGGCTACGAGCAGTACTTC
d_call: TRBD1; clone_size: -; j_call: TRBJ1-2; v_call: TRBV28; cdr3_aa: CASSLGQVAGYTF; cdr3_nt: TGTGCCAGCAGTTTGGGACAGGTGGCTGGCTACACCTTC
d_call: -; clone_size: once; j_call: TRBJ2-5; v_call: TRBV18; cdr3_aa: CASSPPLGETQYF; cdr3_nt: TGTGCCAGCTCACCACCACTAGGAGAGACCCAGTACTTC
d_call: TRBD2; clone_size: -; j_call: TRBJ2-3; v_call: TRBV7-2; cdr3_aa: CASSLGLAGPPADTQYF; cdr3_nt: TGTGCCAGCAGCTTAGGACTAGCGGGCCCCCCAGCGGATACGCAGTATTTT
d_call: -; clone_size: -; j_call: TRBJ2-7; v_call: TRBV29-1; cdr3_aa: CSVGDRTYEQYF; cdr3_nt: TGCAGCGTTGGTGACAGGACCTACGAGCAGTACTTC
d_call: -; clone_size: -; j_call: TRBJ2-2; v_call: TRBV5-1; cdr3_aa: CASSLADRNTGELFF; cdr3_nt: TGCGCCAGCAGCTTGGCGGACAGGAACACCGGGGAGCTGTTTTTT
d_call: -; clone_size: few; j_call: TRBJ1-4; v_call: TRBV19; cdr3_aa: CASRPGNEKLFF; cdr3_nt: TGTGCCAGTAGGCCAGGGAATGAAAAACTGTTTTTT
d_call: -; clone_size: -; j_call: TRBJ2-1; v_call: TRBV27; cdr3_aa: CASSLPGSYNEQFF; cdr3_nt: TGTGCCAGCAGTTTACCGGGTTCCTACAATGAGCAGTTCTTC
d_call: TRBD1; clone_size: few; j_call: TRBJ1-6; v_call: TRBV5-1; cdr3_aa: CASSSIPGQGARSPLHF; cdr3_nt: TGCGCCAGCAGCAGTATCCCGGGACAGGGGGCGAGGTCACCCCTCCACTTT
d_call: TRBD2; clone_size: once; j_call: TRBJ2-7; v_call: TRBV2; cdr3_aa: CASSGGTSGSKKQYF; cdr3_nt: TGTGCCAGCAGTGGCGGGACTAGCGGGAGTAAGAAGCAGTACTTC
d_call: -; clone_size: few; j_call: TRBJ1-5; v_call: TRBV6-1; cdr3_aa: CASSEANRDQGQPQHF; cdr3_nt: TGTGCCAGCAGTGAAGCGAACAGGGATCAGGGGCAGCCCCAGCATTTT
d_call: TRBD1; clone_size: -; j_call: TRBJ1-1; v_call: TRBV10-3; cdr3_aa: CAISESTTGGEAFF; cdr3_nt: TGTGCCATCAGTGAGTCGACCACAGGGGGTGAAGCTTTCTTT
d_call: -; clone_size: -; j_call: TRBJ1-2; v_call: TRBV25-1; cdr3_aa: CASSEFSIEGGYTF; cdr3_nt: TGTGCCAGCAGTGAATTTTCGATCGAGGGTGGCTACACCTTC
d_call: TRBD1; clone_size: -; j_call: TRBJ2-7; v_call: TRBV19; cdr3_aa: CASRGQGLNEQYF; cdr3_nt: TGTGCCAGCCGGGGACAGGGGCTCAACGAGCAGTACTTC
d_call: TRBD2; clone_size: -; j_call: TRBJ2-1; v_call: TRBV6-5; cdr3_aa: CASSTLAGGLSEQFF; cdr3_nt: TGTGCCAGCAGCACTCTAGCGGGGGGGCTTAGTGAGCAGTTCTTC
d_call: -; clone_size: -; j_call: TRBJ2-3; v_call: TRBV5-6; cdr3_aa: CASSLPRRTDTQYF; cdr3_nt: TGTGCCAGCAGCTTACCTAGGCGCACAGATACGCAGTATTTT
d_call: -; clone_size: -; j_call: TRBJ1-1; v_call: TRBV28; cdr3_aa: CASSLIQLNTEAFF; cdr3_nt: TGTGCCAGCAGTTTAATACAGTTGAACACTGAAGCTTTCTTT
d_call: -; clone_size: -; j_call: TRBJ2-5; v_call: TRBV27; cdr3_aa: CASRNLGAEETQYF; cdr3_nt: TGTGCCAGCAGGAATTTAGGGGCTGAAGAGACCCAGTACTTC
d_call: -; clone_size: -; j_call: TRBJ2-7; v_call: TRBV29-1; cdr3_aa: CSVEVEGRSILNPYEQYF; cdr3_nt: TGCAGCGTTGAAGTCGAGGGGAGGAGCATTCTAAATCCCTACGAGCAGTACTTC
d_call: TRBD1; clone_size: -; j_call: TRBJ1-6; v_call: TRBV30; cdr3_aa: CAHDRGMYNSPLHF; cdr3_nt: TGTGCCCACGACAGGGGGATGTACAATTCACCCCTCCACTTT
d_call: TRBD1; clone_size: -; j_call: TRBJ2-5; v_call: TRBV19; cdr3_aa: CASRDRGQETQYF; cdr3_nt: TGTGCCTCCCGGGACAGGGGGCAAGAGACCCAGTACTTC
d_call: TRBD1; clone_size: -; j_call: TRBJ2-7; v_call: TRBV7-6; cdr3_aa: CASTLAGTGVYEQYF; cdr3_nt: TGTGCCAGCACCCTCGCCGGGACAGGGGTCTACGAGCAGTACTTC
d_call: -; clone_size: few; j_call: TRBJ2-5; v_call: TRBV5-6; cdr3_aa: CASSLDRQETQYF; cdr3_nt: TGTGCCAGCAGCTTGGACAGGCAAGAGACCCAGTACTTC
d_call: -; clone_size: -; j_call: TRBJ2-1; v_call: TRBV11-2; cdr3_aa: CASSLDSRSGNEQFF; cdr3_nt: TGTGCCAGCAGCTTAGACTCCCGGAGTGGCAATGAGCAGTTCTTC
d_call: TRBD2; clone_size: -; j_call: TRBJ2-7; v_call: TRBV6-1; cdr3_aa: CASKLVAGDAYEQYF; cdr3_nt: TGTGCCAGCAAACTCGTAGCGGGAGACGCCTACGAGCAGTACTTC
d_call: TRBD1; clone_size: -; j_call: TRBJ1-1; v_call: TRBV2; cdr3_aa: CASRRDRPMNTEAFF; cdr3_nt: TGTGCCAGCAGACGGGACAGACCCATGAACACTGAAGCTTTCTTT